Following are 9 T cell receptor beta chains from one sample sequenced in a study of Ad26.COV2.S vaccination and SARS-CoV-2 variants. Indicated treatment: 15 to 20 received Ad26.COV2.S at low or high dose, single or two shots; 5 received placebo; per-sample allocation not given. The samples were gathered on day 63 after the first injection of vaccine or placebo. Sequencing used immunoSEQ multiplex PCR; TCRdb keeps in-frame clones, though not all of them. The sample has 410,000 or so clones, around nine tenths seen once. The sample here was peripheral blood, taken in a trial of Ad26.COV2.S vaccine versus placebo. The receptors stem from a person between 18 and 59 years old who received the Ad26.COV2.S COVID-19 vaccine or a placebo.

The rearrangement joins TRBV5-1 to TRBJ2-7; D unclear. Germline-derived CDR1 and CDR2 are SGHRS and YFSETQ. V lost 4 bases and J lost 1, with 18 bases in between. There are 16 residues in the CDR3. This CDR3 reads CASSLALADESYEQYF. The CDR3 DNA is TGCGCCAGCAGCCTCGCCCTGGCAGACGAATCCTACGAGCAGTACTTC.

The chain combines TRBV20-1 with TRBJ1-5, with a tentative D call TRBD1 (5 bases). The CDR3 loop spans 17 amino acids. Germline lookup yields CDR1 DFQATT and CDR2 SNEGSKA (reference sequence). V dropped 3 bases and J dropped 4 bases, with 22 bases sitting between them. The CDR3 loop is CSASSSDRLAGNQPQHF. CDR3 DNA sequence: TGCAGTGCTAGTAGTAGCGACAGACTAGCAGGGAATCAGCCCCAGCATTTT.

This chain uses TRBV27 with TRBJ1-5, with D hard to call. The V and J ends lost 3 bases and 2 bases respectively, with 11 bases between them. The germline gives CDR1 MNHEY, CDR2 SMNVEV (reference sequence). The CDR3 is made up of 15 amino acids. CDR3 sequence: CASSFQVGGNQPQHF. As DNA, the CDR3 is TGTGCCAGCAGTTTTCAAGTTGGGGGCAATCAGCCCCAGCATTTT.

The chain couples TRBV6-2 or TRBV6-3 to TRBJ2-5, with 11 bases aligning to TRBD2. J was trimmed by 5 bases and V by 2 bases; bases with no gene match: 4. Per germline, CDR1 MNHEY and CDR2 SVGEGT. The CDR3 consists of 15 residues. The CDR3 loop is CASSYVTSGSETQYF. The DNA for the CDR3 is TGTGCCAGCAGTTACGTCACTAGCGGGAGTGAGACCCAGTACTTC.

The rearrangement links TRBV30 to TRBJ2-1; 7 nucleotides agree with TRBD2. The CDR3 runs to 18 residues. With 0 bases clipped from V and 3 bases from J, the junction kept 14 bases outside the gene matches. Germline V gene data show CDR1 as GTSNPN and CDR2 as SVGIG (reference sequence). CDR3 loop: CAWSVLGPGLADYNEQFF. For the CDR3, the DNA is TGTGCCTGGAGTGTACTAGGACCTGGGCTAGCGGACTACAATGAGCAGTTCTTC.

The chain is built from TRBV6-2 or TRBV6-3 and TRBJ2-7, with unresolved D. V was trimmed by 2 bases and J by 6 bases, leaving 17 bases between them. Germline V CDR1 and CDR2: MNHEY, SVGEGT. The CDR3 has 15 amino acids. The CDR3 reads CASSYAVVSPLEQYF. CDR3 sequence (DNA): TGTGCCAGCAGTTACGCGGTAGTTTCTCCCCTCGAGCAGTACTTC.

The chain recombines TRBV6-2 or TRBV6-3 with TRBJ1-1; possible D gene TRBD1, 5 bases. The ends were cut back, 5 bases at V and 0 bases at J, with 10 bases in the middle. The germline V gene has CDR1 MNHEY and CDR2 SVGEGT. The CDR3 consists of 14 residues. CDR3 DNA sequence: TGTGCCAGCAGTCAGTCGACAGTGAACACTGAAGCTTTCTTT. Protein: CASSQSTVNTEAFF.

The V gene is TRBV5-1, the J gene TRBJ1-1; D might be TRBD1 (5 bases). The CDR3 is 15 amino acids. Germline assignment: CDR1 SGHRS and CDR2 YFSETQ. V lost 2 bases and J 1 base, leaving 12 bases between the germline ends. The CDR3 DNA follows: TGCGCCAGCAGCTTTGGGCTTCAGGGGAACACTGAAGCTTTCTTT. This translates into CASSFGLQGNTEAFF.

This chain uses TRBV6-2 or TRBV6-3 with TRBJ2-5; D remains unclear. The V end lost 2 bases, the J end lost 5 bases, and 12 bases lay between the germline ends. The germline CDR1 and CDR2 sequences are MNHEY and SVGEGT. The CDR3 spans 14 residues. CDR3 DNA: TGTGCCAGCAGTTACACCAGCAGCAGGGAGACCCAGTACTTC. This gives the protein CASSYTSSRETQYF.